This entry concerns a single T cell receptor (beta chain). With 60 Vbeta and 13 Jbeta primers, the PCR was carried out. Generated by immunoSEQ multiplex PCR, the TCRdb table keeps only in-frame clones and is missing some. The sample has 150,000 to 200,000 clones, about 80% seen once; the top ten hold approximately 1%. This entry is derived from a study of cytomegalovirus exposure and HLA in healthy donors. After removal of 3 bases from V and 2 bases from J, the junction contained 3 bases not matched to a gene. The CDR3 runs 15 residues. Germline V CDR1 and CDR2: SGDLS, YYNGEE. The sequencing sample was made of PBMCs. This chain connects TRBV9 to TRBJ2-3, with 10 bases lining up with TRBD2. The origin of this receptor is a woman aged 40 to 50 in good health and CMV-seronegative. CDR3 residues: CASSASGRSTDTQYF. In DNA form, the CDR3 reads TGTGCCAGCAGCGCTAGCGGGAGATCCACAGATACGCAGTATTTT.